The clone carrying this T cell receptor beta chain has just one count. This entry is derived from a study of control samples from healthy donors and cancer patients. Some clones are missing from TCRdb's copy, which holds only in-frame ones; the method was immunoSEQ multiplex PCR. The repertoire includes some 20,000 clones, roughly 85% of them detected once, and 29% sits in the top ten. The CDR3 sequence is 16 residues long. Germline lookup yields CDR1 MNHEY and CDR2 SMNVEV (reference sequence). V gave up 0 bases and J gave up 0 bases, with 10 bases separating them. The chain recombines TRBV27 with TRBJ2-3; possible D gene TRBD1, 5 bases. The TCR originated in an elderly man with head and neck cancer. The sample taken for sequencing was PBMCs. The CDR3 region is CASSLSLPGSTDTQYF. The CDR3 DNA reads as TGTGCCAGCAGTTTATCCCTCCCAGGGAGCACAGATACGCAGTATTTT.